This paragraph covers one TCR beta chain sequence. The specificity of this receptor is unknown. The source of the sample is a study of monozygotic twins with inflammatory bowel disease (dated by TCRdb to the late 2010s). The study in broad terms: A total of about 28 monozygotic twin pairs were included in the full study, comprising nine German pairs (four IBD-concordant, five IBD-discordant) and 19 IBD-discordant Danish pairs. Each individual had, on average, about 151 000 unique TCRalpha sequences and 181 000 unique TCRbeta sequences available for analysis. The search for disease-associated traits relied mainly on comparing, within discordant pairs, IBD patients with their genetically identical healthy co-twins.

Counted from cysteine to phenylalanine, this CDR3 has 14 amino acids. The protein alone is recorded here. Receptor amplification or capture employed 5' RACE. The input for every TCR library was approximately 3,500 ng of total RNA. cDNA was synthesized with SMARTScribe reverse transcriptase in eight separate reactions per sample. During cDNA synthesis, template switching was used to introduce unique molecular identifiers that contained a 6-nucleotide sample barcode. Two nested PCRs of roughly 15 and 9 cycles amplified the TCRalpha and TCRbeta cDNA, and bead purification followed each PCR. Before amplification, the cDNA was both treated with uracil DNA-glycosylase and purified with the QIAquick PCR purification kit. The second PCR was the step at which Illumina TruSeq-compatible adapters and sample-specific barcodes were added. Library quality and concentration were checked on TapeStation and Qubit, and libraries were pooled at roughly 5.1 ng each. Sequencing of the pooled libraries was done on an Illumina HiSeq2500 single-index Rapid Run using custom sequencing primers and 2 x 100 bp reads. In the authors' own workflow: UMI-based consensus assembly with MiGEC version 1.2.6 was used to correct PCR and sequencing errors. V(D)J alignment, clonotype assembly and CDR3 extraction were performed with MiXCR version 2.1.1. Gene usage, clonotype sharing and MAIT/NKT TCR abundance were normalised by analysing the top 1000, 10 000 and 20 000 clonotypes per sample. After downsampling to 27 000 UMIs, diversity was calculated as the inverse Simpson index using the vegan R package. Paired Mann-Whitney U tests were applied to discordant twin pairs, and Benjamini-Hochberg correction was used for multiple testing. TCRdb reprocessed the reads and provides one entry for every CDR3 protein sequence; no DNA is given. The authors' filters were not applied to this entry. The sample's own table lists 170,000 or so distinct CDR3 sequences. Of the sample, less than 7.5% is held by the ten largest clones.

A roughly 2.7 ml peripheral blood sample was drawn into PAXgene tubes per donor and stored at -80°C. Without T cell sorting, total RNA was isolated from whole blood using the PAXgene blood miRNA kit on an automated QIAcube. Peripheral blood from monozygotic twin pairs who were concordant or discordant for inflammatory bowel disease underwent deep TCRalpha and TCRbeta repertoire profiling using unique molecular barcoding. Smoking habits were recorded for all twin pairs, with individuals classified as current, former or never smokers. What the study reported, not specific to this receptor: Repertoire similarity did not differ between concordant and discordant twins, which could be due to limited statistical power. Because patients received different immunosuppressive treatments, the repertoires may have picked up extra background noise and variability between individuals. IBD patients had lower TCRbeta repertoire diversity, measured by the inverse Simpson index, than their healthy co-twins. The results gave no support for a single strong signal or clonotype linked to IBD. The analysis was unable to tell different T cell subtypes apart. Fewer clonotypes were shared with other individuals by IBD patients than by healthy twins, most markedly in patients showing signs of disease activity.

This clonotype was sampled from a human donor with ulcerative colitis or Crohn's disease, or a healthy co-twin of an affected twin (not recorded which). Sequenced input: blood. Recombination joined TRBV12-3 or TRBV12-4 with TRBJ2-1. The CDR3: CASTLTPSYNEQFF.